What follows are 5 T cell receptor beta chains derived from one specimen sequenced in a study of blood T cells in healthy people across ages (dated by TCRdb to 2015 to 2017). Library construction relied on 5' RACE. For sequencing, an Illumina HiSeq 2500 was employed. A second roughly 7 to 11 cycle PCR used a sample-barcoded 5' primer and a J-beta primer mix. The public reads were reprocessed in TCRdb via fastp at Q25 and MiXCR, keeping in-frame beta chains. Each CDR3 protein gets just one entry, which takes the most common genes and DNA from the rows behind it. This sample comprises around 750,000 distinct CDR3 sequences, about 55% of them detected only once. Jointly, the top ten make up about 42% of the sample. Specimen: blood. These receptors were taken from a man aged 80 or over in good health.

CDR3 region: CASIGQGWNEQYF. The CDR3, as DNA: TGTGCCAGCATCGGGCAGGGTTGGAATGAGCAGTACTTC. This chain uses TRBV25-1 with TRBJ2-5, with D maybe TRBD1 (5 bases). The germline V and J ends were trimmed by 7 bases and 11 bases, with 20 bases remaining between them. Germline CDR1 reads MGHDK; CDR2 reads SYGVNS. The CDR3 extends over 13 amino acids. The full variable domain, its missing parts supplied by reference TRBV25-1 and TRBJ2-5, is EADIYQTPRYLVIGTGKKITLECSQTMGHDKMYWYQQDPGMELHLIHYSYGVNSTEKGDLSSESTVSRIRTEHFPLTLESARPSHTSQYLCASIGQGWNEQYFGPGTRLLVL.

This chain uses TRBV7-6 with TRBJ2-4, with TRBD1 matching over 8 bases. The CDR3 is made up of 14 amino acids. CDR1 SGHVS and CDR2 FNYEAQ come from the germline V gene. V lost 5 bases, J lost 5 bases, and 5 bases stayed unmatched. CDR3: CASSPQGGENIQYF. Written as DNA, the CDR3 is TGTGCCAGCAGCCCACAGGGGGGTGAAAACATTCAGTACTTC.

The J gene is TRBJ1-1, the V gene TRBV6-6, with D possibly matching TRBD1 (6 bases). V was shortened by 4 bases and J by 5 bases, with 23 bases between the two germline ends. The CDR3 length is 17 residues. Germline assignment: CDR1 MNHNY and CDR2 SVGAGI (reference sequence). This chain's CDR3 is CASSSILGGARRTEAFF. The CDR3, as DNA: TGTGCCAGCAGTTCCATCCTGGGGGGGGCACGGCGGACTGAAGCTTTCTTT.

V gene TRBV24-1 combines with J gene TRBJ1-2; 9 nucleotides line up with TRBD1. The junction had 6 bases not matched to a gene; V was cut back by 10 bases and J by 4 bases. The length of the CDR3 is 13 residues. Germline V lookup: CDR1 KGHDR, CDR2 SFDVKD. The CDR3 is CATGQGQGYGYTF. CDR3 DNA: TGTGCCACGGGACAGGGACAGGGCTATGGCTACACCTTC.

The V call is TRBV20-1, the J call TRBJ1-2, with 7 bases lining up with TRBD1. Germline V gives CDR1 DFQATT, CDR2 SNEGSKA (reference sequence). The V and J ends lost 1 base and 5 bases, in that order; junction bases with no gene match: 13. The CDR3 is made up of 16 amino acids. DNA of the CDR3: TGCAGTGCTAGAGGTGGGCCGGGACAGAATAAGTATGGCTACACCTTC. Residues: CSARGGPGQNKYGYTF.